A single sample gave rise to the 5 T cell receptor beta chains below, sequenced in a study of control samples from healthy donors and cancer patients. Only in-frame clones appear in the TCRdb table, and some are missing; sequencing was by immunoSEQ multiplex PCR. The table lists some 150,000 clones, under 95% of them singletons, with approximately 7.2% in the top ten. Material: blood. These receptors were obtained from a man aged 18 to 29 in good health.

The genes are TRBV13 and TRBJ1-1, with unresolved D. This CDR3 spans 15 amino acids. V dropped 1 base and J dropped 5 bases, with 14 bases sitting between them. Germline CDR1 reads PRHDT; CDR2 reads FYEKMQ (reference sequence). Here the CDR3 DNA reads TGTGCCAGCAGCTTAGTGCGGTGGGGAGGGACTGAAGCTTTCTTT. Translation gives CASSLVRWGGTEAFF.

In its sample, this clone was seen a few times. This chain connects TRBV3-1 (or the pseudogene TRBV3-2) to TRBJ2-5; D tentatively fits TRBD1 or TRBD2 (7 bases each). The CDR3 loop spans 14 amino acids. Trimming pared 4 bases from V and 4 bases from J, leaving 13 bases between. Germline V gene sequence: CDR1 LGHDT, CDR2 YNNKEL (reference sequence). The DNA for the CDR3 is TGTGCCAGCAGCCCGTGGGAGGGGGCAGAGACCCAGTACTTC. This encodes CASSPWEGAETQYF.

CDR3 coding DNA: TGTGCCAGCAGTCAGGGGGAGACCCAGTACTTC. Protein: CASSQGETQYF. V gene TRBV12-3 or TRBV12-4 combines with J gene TRBJ2-5; perhaps TRBD1 as D (6 bases). Trimming left V 5 bases short and J 5 bases short, with 6 bases between. This CDR3 has 11 amino acids.

This clone was observed a single time. V usage is TRBV5-1 and J usage is TRBJ2-2; D uncertain. Germline CDR1 SGHRS, CDR2 YFSETQ. This CDR3 spans 15 amino acids. Trimming left V 1 base short and J 7 bases short, with 14 bases between. CDR3 DNA sequence: TGCGCCAGCAGCTTGAACCCCTCTTCCTTCGGGGAGCTGTTTTTT. It is translated as CASSLNPSSFGELFF.

This clone has only a few counts. The V call is TRBV1, the J call TRBJ2-1; TRBD2, the table's D call, lacks a check against the DNA. TRBV1 is marked as a pseudogene. The CDR3 covers 16 residues. CDR3 bases: TGCACCAGCTCCCGCGGTATGGGGGGGGGCCTTGATGAGCAGTTCTTC. Translated, it gives CTSSRGMGGGLDEQFF.